This T cell receptor beta chain was sequenced for a study of T cell repertoires in cytomegalovirus infection. The table lists this clonotype with a few counts. Antigen unknown. Trimming took 0 bases from V and 6 from J, leaving 6 bases between them. The CDR3 sequence is 13 residues long. CDR1 MNHNS and CDR2 SASEGT come from the germline V gene. In TCRdb, the reads were re-called with MiXCR into one record per CDR3 protein. This table holds about a million distinct CDR3 sequences, 31% found once. Study-level results: Cumulative public TCR beta family frequency identified carriers of CMV plus the relevant HLA.

The specimen comprised cultured CD8+ T cells from PBMCs, sampled from culture after CMV antigen stimulation. The chain couples TRBV6-1 to TRBJ1-5, with a possible D match to TRBD1 (5 bases). The TCR comes from a human donor in good health (CMV status not recorded). Some clones in this sample may be carry-over from other donors' samples. CDR3 bases: TGTGCCAGCAGTGAAGCAGGGACTCAGCCCCAGCATTTT. Residues: CASSEAGTQPQHF.